Given below is one T cell receptor (beta chain) in context. The CDR3 is 16 amino acids. Losses at the gene ends were 5 bases for V and 7 bases for J; bases not matched to a gene: 13. Germline V gives CDR1 SNHLY, CDR2 FYNNEI. This specimen belongs to a study of blood T cell repertoires in COVID-19. Study background: In each case, the material was cDNA or gDNA derived from T cells, B-cell-depleted T cells, or PBMCs.

Using immunoSEQ multiplex PCR, the repertoire was profiled, and TCRdb retains in-frame clones only, with some absent. The table records approximately 350,000 clones, 83% of them present only once. This chain joins TRBV2 and TRBJ1-5, with 8 nucleotides matching TRBD1. The source material was PBMCs or T cells enriched from blood (not recorded which). The receptor's source is a woman aged 45-65 years who had recovered from COVID-19. The CDR3 nucleotides are TGTGCCAGCAGTAAACCGGGGCAGGGGGCTCGGCAGCCCCAGCATTTT. Protein product: CASSKPGQGARQPQHF.